This TCR beta chain was sequenced in a study of regulatory T cells in long-lasting Graves disease. This sample's time point: persistent/refractory GD, antithyroid drugs over 5 years with positive TRAb. After RNA was extracted from PBMCs, the TCR library was made from it. Arm-PCR with iRepertoire HTBI primers amplified the CDR3 regions for these TCR beta libraries. From the multiplex PCR reads, TCRdb called clonotypes with MiXCR, one entry per CDR3 protein. The sample has some 430,000 distinct CDR3 sequences, roughly 21% seen once. The CDR3 sequence is 19 residues long. V was pared by 0 bases and J by 1 base, with 12 bases of the junction left unmatched. CDR1 LNHDA and CDR2 SQIVND come from the germline V gene (reference sequence).

This sequence was found in a female donor with Graves disease. Here the sequenced sample was peripheral blood mononuclear cells (PBMCs), taken when the disease was refractory, from a patient treated with antithyroid drugs. The chain is built from TRBV19 and TRBJ1-5; the match to TRBD1 covers 7 bases. The CDR3 region is CASSIDPGQSQWSNQPQHF. The CDR3 region has the DNA TGTGCCAGTAGTATAGATCCGGGACAGTCCCAATGGAGCAATCAGCCCCAGCATTTT. The full variable domain, its missing parts supplied by reference TRBV19 and TRBJ1-5, is DGGITQSPKYLFRKEGQNVTLSCEQNLNHDAMYWYRQDPGQGLRLIYYSQIVNDFQKGDIAEGYSVSREKKESFPLTVTSAQKNPTAFYLCASSIDPGQSQWSNQPQHFGDGTRLSIL.